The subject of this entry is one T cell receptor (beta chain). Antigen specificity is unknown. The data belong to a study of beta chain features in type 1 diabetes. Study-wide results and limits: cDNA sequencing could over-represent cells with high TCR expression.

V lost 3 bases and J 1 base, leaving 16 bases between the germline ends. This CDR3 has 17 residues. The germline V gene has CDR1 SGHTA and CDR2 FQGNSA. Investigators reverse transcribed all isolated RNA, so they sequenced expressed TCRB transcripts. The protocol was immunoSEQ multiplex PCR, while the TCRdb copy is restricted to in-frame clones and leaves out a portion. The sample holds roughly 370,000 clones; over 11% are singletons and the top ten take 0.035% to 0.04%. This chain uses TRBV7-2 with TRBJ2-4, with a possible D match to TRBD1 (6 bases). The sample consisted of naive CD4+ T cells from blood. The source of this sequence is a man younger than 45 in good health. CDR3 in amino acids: CASSFGFWGPAKNIQYF. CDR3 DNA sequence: TGTGCCAGCAGCTTTGGGTTTTGGGGGCCGGCCAAAAACATTCAGTACTTC.